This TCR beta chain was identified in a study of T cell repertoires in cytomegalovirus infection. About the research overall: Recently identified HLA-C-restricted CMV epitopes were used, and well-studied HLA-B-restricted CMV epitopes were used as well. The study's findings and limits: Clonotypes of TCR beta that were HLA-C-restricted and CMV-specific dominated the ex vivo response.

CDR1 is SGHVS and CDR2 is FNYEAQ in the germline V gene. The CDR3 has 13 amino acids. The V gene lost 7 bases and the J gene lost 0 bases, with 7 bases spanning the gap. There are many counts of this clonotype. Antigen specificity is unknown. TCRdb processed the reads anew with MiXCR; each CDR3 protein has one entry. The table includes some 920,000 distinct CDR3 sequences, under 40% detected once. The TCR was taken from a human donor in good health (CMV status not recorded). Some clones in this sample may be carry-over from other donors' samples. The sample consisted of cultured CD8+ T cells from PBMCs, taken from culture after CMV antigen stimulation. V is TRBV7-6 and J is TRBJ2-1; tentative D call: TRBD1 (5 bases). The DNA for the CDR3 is TGTGCCAGCAAGGGGCTCTCCTACAATGAGCAGTTCTTC. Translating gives CASKGLSYNEQFF.